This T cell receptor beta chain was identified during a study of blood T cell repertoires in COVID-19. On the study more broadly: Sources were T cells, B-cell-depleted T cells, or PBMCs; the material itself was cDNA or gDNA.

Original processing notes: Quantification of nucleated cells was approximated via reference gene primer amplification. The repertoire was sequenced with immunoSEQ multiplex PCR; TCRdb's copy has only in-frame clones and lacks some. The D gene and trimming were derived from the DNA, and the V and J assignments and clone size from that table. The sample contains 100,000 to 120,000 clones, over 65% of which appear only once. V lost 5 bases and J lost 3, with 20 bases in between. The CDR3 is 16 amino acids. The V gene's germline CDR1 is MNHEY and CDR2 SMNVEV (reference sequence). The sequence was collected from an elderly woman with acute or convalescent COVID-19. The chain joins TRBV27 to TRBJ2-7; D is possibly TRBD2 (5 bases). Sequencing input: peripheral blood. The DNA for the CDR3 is TGTGCCAGCAGTGCCCTGCCCGGACGGGGAAACTACGAGCAGTACTTC. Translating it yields CASSALPGRGNYEQYF.